The 14 T cell receptor beta chains listed next were all sequenced from one sample in a study of blood T cell repertoires in COVID-19 (dated by TCRdb to 2020 to 2021). Library construction relied on the immunoSEQ multiplex PCR assay. TCRdb's version of the immuneACCESS table is confined to in-frame rearrangements and falls short of the full clone set. An unresolved V gene accounts for under half of the shortfall where checked; the remainder is of unknown origin. This sample has 350,000 to 450,000 clones in its table, and 89% of those were observed once. The leading ten clones occupy more than 1% of the sample. The sequenced sample was peripheral blood. The receptors originated from a middle-aged man with acute or convalescent COVID-19.

This chain uses TRBV5-8 with TRBJ1-5; D is undetermined. This CDR3 contains 13 residues. The V and J ends lost 2 bases and 7 bases respectively, with 10 bases between them. Germline assignment: CDR1 SGHTS and CDR2 YDEGEE. Written as DNA, the CDR3 is TGTGCCAGCAGCTTCGGGTCGCGGCAGCCCCAGCATTTT. This encodes CASSFGSRQPQHF.

The CDR3 reads CASAISGGVNEQFF. The CDR3 DNA reads TGTGCCAGCGCCATCAGCGGGGGGGTCAATGAGCAGTTCTTC. The chain employs TRBV19 and TRBJ2-1; TRBD2 matches at 10 bases. Germline V gene lookup returns CDR1 LNHDA and CDR2 SQIVND (reference sequence). CDR3 length equals 14 residues. The J segment lost 6 bases and the V segment lost 9 bases, leaving 8 bases of the junction unmatched.

CDR3: CASSENLAYEQYF. CDR3 nucleotide sequence: TGTGCCAGCAGTGAAAACTTAGCCTACGAGCAGTACTTC. The chain combines TRBV2 with TRBJ2-7; D remains ambiguous. CDR3 length: 13 residues. From germline, CDR1 is SNHLY and CDR2 FYNNEI. Trimming took 2 bases from V and 2 from J, leaving 7 bases between them.

V and J are TRBV18 and TRBJ2-7; possibly TRBD2 for D (5 bases). The CDR3 is 16 residues long. V lost 0 bases and J 1 base, leaving 13 bases between the germline ends. The germline V gene has CDR1 KGHSH and CDR2 LQKENI. CDR3 DNA sequence: TGTGCCAGCTCACCACCGGAGCCTGGCGGGTCCTACGAGCAGTACTTC. It is translated as CASSPPEPGGSYEQYF.

This rearrangement joins TRBV3-1 (or the pseudogene TRBV3-2) to TRBJ1-2, with 9 bases lining up with TRBD1. Per the germline V gene, CDR1 is LGHDT and CDR2 is YNNKEL (reference sequence). V lost 7 bases, J lost 14 bases, and 11 bases stayed unmatched. CDR3 length equals 12 residues. DNA of the CDR3: TGTGCCAGCACCCCGGGACAGGGCCCTCTAACCTTC. Its translation: CASTPGQGPLTF.

This clone was seen a handful of times. The rearrangement links TRBV3-1 (or the pseudogene TRBV3-2) to TRBJ1-6, with no clear D. The CDR3 sequence is 15 residues long. V shed 4 bases and J shed 2 bases, with 9 bases lying between them. Per the germline V gene, CDR1 is LGHDT and CDR2 is YNNKEL (reference sequence). The CDR3 region has the DNA TGTGCCAGCAGCCTTCCCTCGGCCTATAATTCACCCCTCCACTTT. Translated: CASSLPSAYNSPLHF.

The CDR3 bases are TGTGCCAGCAGCTCCCAGGGGGACAGTGTTGGCTACACCTTC. Encoded protein: CASSSQGDSVGYTF. The chain joins TRBV7-3 to TRBJ1-2; 7 bases are a match to TRBD1. The CDR3 consists of 14 residues. Unmatched junction bases numbered 9, after V lost 4 bases and J lost 7 bases. Germline-derived CDR1 and CDR2 are SGHTA and FQGTGA.

V is TRBV9 and J is TRBJ2-1; 7 nucleotides match TRBD1. Germline V gives CDR1 SGDLS, CDR2 YYNGEE. This CDR3 region has 16 residues. V lost 0 bases and J lost 4; bases outside the gene matches: 7. This CDR3 is CASSVEGAGLYNEQFF. The DNA for the CDR3 is TGTGCCAGCAGCGTAGAGGGGGCCGGACTTTACAATGAGCAGTTCTTC.

This rearrangement joins TRBV9 to TRBJ1-4; 8 positions agree with TRBD1. CDR1 and CDR2 from the germline V gene are SGDLS and YYNGEE. After removal of 3 bases from V and 7 bases from J, the junction contained 5 bases not matched to a gene. The CDR3 has 14 residues. In nucleotides, the CDR3 is TGTGCCAGCAGCGCGGACAGGGCTAGTGAAAAACTGTTTTTT. The encoded protein is CASSADRASEKLFF. The full variable domain, completed using reference TRBV9 and TRBJ1-4, is DSGVTQTPKHLITATGQRVTLRCSPRSGDLSVYWYQQSLDQGLQFLIQYYNGEERAKGNILERFSAQQFPDLHSELNLSSLELGDSALYFCASSADRASEKLFFGSGTQLSVL.

This chain joins TRBV5-1 and TRBJ1-6, with 7 positions matching TRBD1. V lost 0 bases to trimming and J lost 10 bases; unmatched junction nucleotides: 4. The CDR3 is made up of 14 amino acids. The germline CDR1 and CDR2 sequences are SGHRS and YFSETQ. The CDR3 nucleotides read TGCGCCAGCAGCTTGGCAACAGGGGAATCACCCCTCCACTTT. Protein: CASSLATGESPLHF.

The chain recombines TRBV28 with TRBJ2-7, with 9 bases aligning to TRBD1. CDR3 size: 19 residues. CDR1 and CDR2 from the germline V gene are MDHEN and SYDVKM. Trimming took 4 bases from V and 3 from J; bases not matched to a gene: 19. In DNA, the CDR3 is TGTGCCAGCAGTTCCTTCAAACAGGGGGCGACCCTCTGGTTCTACGAGCAGTACTTC. It encodes CASSSFKQGATLWFYEQYF.

The gene calls are TRBV30 and TRBJ2-3, with D tentatively TRBD1 (6 bases). CDR3 length: 17 amino acids. Germline V gene data show CDR1 as GTSNPN and CDR2 as SVGIG (reference sequence). With 1 base removed from V and 2 bases from J, the gap between germline ends came to 19 bases. The CDR3: CAWSDSWGQATTDTQYF. The CDR3 region has the DNA TGTGCCTGGAGTGACTCTTGGGGGCAGGCGACCACAGATACGCAGTATTTT.

In this sample, this clone turned up a few times. The CDR3 DNA reads TGTGCCAGCAGCCCCCCCGGGACAGGGGATACCAATGAGCAGTTCTTC. Protein product: CASSPPGTGDTNEQFF. The V call is TRBV7-9, the J call TRBJ2-1, with 10 bases that match TRBD1. Germline CDR1 SEHNR, CDR2 FQNEAQ (reference sequence). V was clipped by 5 bases and J by 6 bases; unmatched bases: 10. The CDR3 consists of 16 residues.

This rearrangement joins TRBV6-1 to TRBJ1-2; TRBD1 aligns across 7 bases. V lost 2 bases and J lost 4; bases outside the gene matches: 7. The germline gives CDR1 MNHNS, CDR2 SASEGT. The CDR3 has 15 amino acids. For the CDR3, the DNA is TGTGCCAGCAGTGAACTGACGGGACAGTCCTATGGCTACACCTTC. Its protein product is CASSELTGQSYGYTF.